These 23 T cell receptor beta chains were sequenced from one sample in a study of T cell responses to AZD1222 COVID-19 vaccine. Sequenced by immunoSEQ multiplex PCR; TCRdb stores in-frame clones only, minus some. The table has approximately 120,000 clones, roughly 87% seen once. Specimen: peripheral blood, collected on day 0 of MenACWY control vaccination. These receptors all come from an adult in good health.

The V call is TRBV6-1, the J call TRBJ2-6; tentatively, D is TRBD1 (6 bases). The length of the CDR3 is 16 residues. Germline V lookup: CDR1 MNHNS, CDR2 SASEGT. V was pared by 3 bases and J by 3 bases, with 12 bases between. CDR3 in amino acids: CASSEQQGSGANVLTF. As DNA, the CDR3 is TGTGCCAGCAGTGAGCAACAGGGCAGTGGGGCCAACGTCCTGACTTTC.

The gene calls are TRBV5-5 and TRBJ1-6, with D uncertain. Germline CDR1 and CDR2: SGHKS and YYEKEE (reference sequence). Trimming removed 0 bases at V and 7 bases at J, with 8 bases between. The CDR3 is made up of 14 amino acids. CDR3 loop: CASSLVGLNSPLHF. The CDR3 coding sequence is TGTGCCAGCAGCTTGGTCGGACTAAATTCACCCCTCCACTTT. The full variable domain, in which reference TRBV5-5 and TRBJ1-6 provide the parts outside the CDR3, is DAGVTQSPTHLIKTRGQQVTLRCSPISGHKSVSWYQQVLGQGPQFIFQYYEKEERGRGNFPDRFSARQFPNYSSELNVNALLLGDSALYLCASSLVGLNSPLHFGNGTRLTVT.

The chain couples TRBV5-4 to TRBJ1-2, with 8 positions matching TRBD1. V shed 3 bases, J shed 7 bases, and the junction held 5 bases outside the gene matches. The CDR3 loop spans 13 amino acids. CDR1 and CDR2 from the germline V gene are SGHNT and YYREEE (reference sequence). As DNA, the CDR3 is TGTGCCAGCAGCTACTGGACAGGGAGTGGCTACACCTTC. Translated: CASSYWTGSGYTF.

The V gene is TRBV30, the J gene TRBJ1-3; 10 positions agree with TRBD1. The CDR3 totals 14 residues. Germline assignment: CDR1 GTSNPN and CDR2 SVGIG (reference sequence). V shed 3 bases, J shed 4 bases, and the junction held 3 bases outside the gene matches. For the CDR3, the DNA is TGTGCCTGGAGGGACAGGGGGTACGGAAACACCATATATTTT. Residues: CAWRDRGYGNTIYF.

This chain uses TRBV7-2 with TRBJ2-3; 9 bases map to TRBD2. Germline assignment: CDR1 SGHTA and CDR2 FQGNSA. The CDR3 is made up of 19 amino acids. After removal of 1 base from V and 5 bases from J, the junction contained 16 bases not matched to a gene. CDR3: CASSLGETWLAGKKDTQYF. In nucleotides, the CDR3 is TGTGCCAGCAGCTTAGGGGAGACTTGGCTAGCGGGGAAGAAAGATACGCAGTATTTT.

The V gene is TRBV7-3, the J gene TRBJ2-1; 9 nucleotides match TRBD2. J lost 5 bases, V lost 5 bases, and 10 bases had no gene match. The CDR3 covers 16 residues. Germline V gives CDR1 SGHTA, CDR2 FQGTGA. CDR3 sequence: CASSQSGTSNHNEQFF. Here the CDR3 DNA reads TGTGCCAGCAGCCAGAGCGGGACTAGCAACCACAATGAGCAGTTCTTC.

The chain joins TRBV4-2 to TRBJ1-2; 7 nucleotides agree with TRBD1. This CDR3 comprises 13 residues. J was trimmed by 7 bases and V by 4 bases; bases with no gene match: 6. Per the germline V gene, CDR1 is LGHNA and CDR2 is YNFKEQ. CDR3 in DNA: TGTGCCAGCAGCCGTGACAGGGCTGGTGGCTACACCTTC. Its translation is CASSRDRAGGYTF.

The chain employs TRBV5-1 and TRBJ2-5; TRBD1 matches at 8 bases. The V gene end was trimmed by 3 bases and the J gene end by 5 bases; junction bases not matched to a gene: 6. CDR3 size: 14 residues. Per the germline V gene, CDR1 is SGHRS and CDR2 is YFSETQ. CDR3 in DNA: TGCGCCAGCAGCTCCGGGACAGGTGAGGAGACCCAGTACTTC. Translating gives CASSSGTGEETQYF.

The chain recombines TRBV27 with TRBJ2-7; D is unclear. The V gene lost 4 bases and the J gene lost 0 bases, with 13 bases spanning the gap. Germline-derived CDR1 and CDR2 are MNHEY and SMNVEV (reference sequence). This CDR3 is built from 15 residues. CDR3 DNA sequence: TGTGCCAGCAGTTCCGCCCCTCGAAGCTCCTACGAGCAGTACTTC. Amino acid sequence: CASSSAPRSSYEQYF.

This clone was observed once. The chain joins TRBV7-9 to TRBJ2-3; D not certain. V was pared by 1 base and J by 4 bases, with 3 bases between. The CDR3 length is 12 residues. Germline values: CDR1 SEHNR, CDR2 FQNEAQ (reference sequence). CDR3 in amino acids: CASSLEADTQYF. The CDR3 DNA follows: TGTGCCAGCAGCTTAGAGGCAGATACGCAGTATTTT.

V gene TRBV6-2 or TRBV6-3 combines with J gene TRBJ2-7; D is possibly TRBD1 (6 bases). Germline CDR1 is MNHEY and CDR2 is SVGEGT. V was shortened by 6 bases and J by 6 bases, with 12 bases between the two germline ends. The CDR3 is 12 amino acids. This chain's CDR3 is CASSNRECEQYF. The CDR3 DNA follows: TGTGCCAGCAGCAACAGGGAGTGCGAGCAGTACTTC.

This chain uses TRBV7-9 with TRBJ2-5; 11 nucleotides align to TRBD1. Per the germline V gene, CDR1 is SEHNR and CDR2 is FQNEAQ (reference sequence). After removal of 2 bases from V and 4 bases from J, the junction contained 3 bases not matched to a gene. The CDR3 has 15 residues. The CDR3 DNA follows: TGTGCCAGCAGCTTACGGGGACAGGGGGGAGAGACCCAGTACTTC. It specifies CASSLRGQGGETQYF.

The rearrangement uses TRBV7-9 and TRBJ1-2; a possible D gene is TRBD1 (5 bases). Trimming cost V 1 base and J 4 bases, with 10 bases left between them. CDR1 is SEHNR, CDR2 FQNEAQ, per germline (reference sequence). The CDR3 has 14 amino acids. The CDR3 reads CASSLGGEGYGYTF. The CDR3 DNA sequence: TGTGCCAGCAGCTTAGGGGGGGAAGGCTATGGCTACACCTTC.

The chain employs TRBV3-1 (or the pseudogene TRBV3-2) and TRBJ2-4; possibly TRBD2 for D (7 bases). Germline CDR1 LGHDT, CDR2 YNNKEL (reference sequence). V was pared by 0 bases and J by 9 bases, with 12 bases between. The CDR3 length is 14 residues. In nucleotides, the CDR3 is TGTGCCAGCAGCCAAGACGCAGGGGAGGGCATTCAGTACTTC. Amino acid sequence: CASSQDAGEGIQYF.

This clone was recorded many times. The rearrangement links TRBV19 to TRBJ1-6, with a tentative D call TRBD1 (5 bases). This CDR3 region has 16 residues. Germline CDR1 reads LNHDA; CDR2 reads SQIVND (reference sequence). Trimming stripped 6 bases from V and 8 bases from J, with 20 bases between. Here the CDR3 reads CASRIRDPGDYSPLHF. CDR3 in DNA: TGTGCCAGTAGAATACGGGACCCGGGAGACTATTCACCCCTCCACTTT. The whole variable domain, filled in from reference TRBV19 and TRBJ1-6, reads DGGITQSPKYLFRKEGQNVTLSCEQNLNHDAMYWYRQDPGQGLRLIYYSQIVNDFQKGDIAEGYSVSREKKESFPLTVTSAQKNPTAFYLCASRIRDPGDYSPLHFGNGTRLTVT.

The chain carries TRBV6-5 and TRBJ1-1, with unresolved D. V was shortened by 8 bases and J by 4 bases, with 14 bases between the two germline ends. The CDR3 loop spans 13 amino acids. CDR1 and CDR2 (germline): MNHEY, SVGAGI. CDR3 sequence: CASSPAPSTEAFF. The CDR3 DNA reads as TGTGCCAGCTCACCAGCACCGTCCACTGAAGCTTTCTTT.

This chain connects TRBV5-1 to TRBJ2-3; D gene ambiguous. CDR1 SGHRS and CDR2 YFSETQ come from the germline V gene. The CDR3 spans 13 residues. Trimming shortened V by 2 bases and J by 4 bases, and 8 bases separated the two germline ends. CDR3 protein: CASSFGSADTQYF. The CDR3 DNA sequence: TGCGCCAGCAGCTTCGGCTCGGCAGATACGCAGTATTTT.

The rearrangement joins TRBV28 to TRBJ1-4, with D tentatively TRBD1 (5 bases). Germline loops: CDR1 MDHEN, CDR2 SYDVKM. Trimming left V 5 bases short and J 13 bases short, with 14 bases between. The CDR3 totals 12 residues. DNA of the CDR3: TGTGCCAGCAGTCCCCAGAGCGGGGGACTGTTTTTT. This gives the protein CASSPQSGGLFF.

The rearrangement uses TRBV7-2 and TRBJ2-3, with D tentatively TRBD1 (6 bases). With 6 bases removed from V and 3 bases from J, the gap between germline ends came to 19 bases. Germline-derived CDR1 and CDR2 are SGHTA and FQGNSA. The CDR3 runs 16 residues. The CDR3 coding sequence is TGTGCCAGCAGTGGTGGGGGCAGGCTAGGTACAGATACGCAGTATTTT. It codes for CASSGGGRLGTDTQYF.

The chain uses TRBV21-1 and TRBJ1-1; no DNA check was done on the table's D call, TRBD1. TRBV21-1 is a known pseudogene. The CDR3 loop spans 16 amino acids. This chain's CDR3 is CASSKQIGVLNTEAFF. The DNA for the CDR3 is TGTGCCAGCAGCAAACAGATAGGGGTGTTGAACACTGAAGCTTTCTTT.

The V gene is TRBV27, the J gene TRBJ2-7, with 10 positions matching TRBD2. V was pared by 5 bases and J by 3 bases, with 4 bases of the junction left unmatched. Germline CDR1 MNHEY, CDR2 SMNVEV (reference sequence). The CDR3 has 14 residues. CDR3 bases: TGTGCCAGCAGTCTACTAGCGGGAATCTACGAGCAGTACTTC. This codes for CASSLLAGIYEQYF.

The chain recombines TRBV15 with TRBJ1-5; D uncertain. V was pared by 0 bases and J by 2 bases, with 17 bases between. The CDR3 has 18 residues. In germline, CDR1 is LNHNV, CDR2 YYDKDF (reference sequence). The CDR3 DNA reads TGTGCCACCAGCAGAGATCGTGCGGGCCCCGGTCGCAATCAGCCCCAGCATTTT. Translated: CATSRDRAGPGRNQPQHF.

The gene calls are TRBV5-6 and TRBJ2-1; 9 nucleotides agree with TRBD1. The germline V gene has CDR1 SGHDT and CDR2 YYEEEE. Trimming at V came to 4 bases and at J to 1 base, leaving 6 bases not matched to a gene. The length of the CDR3 is 16 residues. CDR3 DNA: TGTGCCAGCAGCCCGGAAGGACAGGGGTCCTACAATGAGCAGTTCTTC. Encoded protein: CASSPEGQGSYNEQFF. Full variable domain (rest looked up from reference TRBV5-6 and TRBJ2-1): DAGVTQSPTHLIKTRGQQVTLRCSPKSGHDTVSWYQQALGQGPQFIFQYYEEEERQRGNFPDRFSGHQFPNYSSELNVNALLLGDSALYLCASSPEGQGSYNEQFFGPGTRLTVL.